This T cell receptor (beta chain) was captured in a study of CD8+CD57+ T cells in acquired aplastic anemia. Trimming took 4 bases from V and 4 from J, leaving 20 bases between them. The CDR3 length is 16 residues. CDR1 and CDR2 from the germline V gene are MNHEY and SVGAGI. In regard to this clonotype: The antigen remains unidentified.

Study conclusions and caveats: The study identified under 30 CD8+ CDR3 sequences shared by patients and controls.

TCR beta VDJ and CDR3 profiling used genomic DNA as template. TCRdb redid the calling of the reads with MiXCR, one entry per CDR3 protein. The table shows about 220,000 distinct CDR3 sequences, with 34% occurring only once. The receptor was isolated from a human donor in good health, serving as a control. Sequencing was performed on sorted CD4+, CD8+, or CD8+CD57+ T cells (not recorded which) from PBMCs. V usage is TRBV6-5 and J usage is TRBJ2-7, with D perhaps matching TRBD1 (6 bases). The CDR3 protein is CASSSTGSSSYYEQYF. CDR3 coding DNA: TGTGCCAGCAGTTCCACAGGGTCTTCCTCCTATTACGAGCAGTACTTC.